These T cell receptor beta chains were read from a single sample in a study of control samples from healthy donors and cancer patients. The method was immunoSEQ multiplex PCR; TCRdb's version includes in-frame clones alone and lacks a portion of them. The repertoire holds 65,000 to 95,000 clones, with approximately 87% as singletons. The specimen sequenced was blood. These TCRs come from a man in his fifties in good health. Each CDR3 is given without its conserved first and last residue. Each record gives: V gene, J gene, CDR3 protein.

TRBV6-6	TRBJ1-4	ASSPREKLF
TRBV24-1	TRBJ2-1	ATSGSGVNEQF
TRBV3-1/TRBV3-2	TRBJ1-2	ASSQVSGFNYGYT
TRBV5-5	TRBJ2-3	ASSLGTATDTQY
TRBV3-1/TRBV3-2	TRBJ2-7	ASSQGASSYEQY
TRBV10-2	TRBJ2-5	ASSSLGLGQETQY
TRBV30	TRBJ1-6	AWDSDGTGSSPLH
TRBV27	TRBJ1-1	ASSSVQGRRGTEAF
TRBV5-8	TRBJ2-5	ASSWGSGARAAQETQY
TRBV6-6	TRBJ2-2	ASTQWGTQGTGELF
TRBV5-1	TRBJ1-5	ASSLDGTGNQPQH
TRBV19	TRBJ1-5	ASSMGSQPQH
TRBV6-6	TRBJ2-1	ASRVIANEQF
TRBV9	TRBJ2-7	ASSVEDGYEQY
TRBV27	TRBJ1-1	ASSYLAGKGVMNTEAF
TRBV21-1	TRBJ1-2	ASSIRRRANYGYT
TRBV4-1	TRBJ1-4	ASSQAFLPDEKLF
TRBV6-2/TRBV6-3	TRBJ1-5	ASSSRGSGPQH
TRBV28	TRBJ1-5	ASSLNGHSNQPQH
TRBV11-3	TRBJ2-7	ASSPPTLAGRTYEQY